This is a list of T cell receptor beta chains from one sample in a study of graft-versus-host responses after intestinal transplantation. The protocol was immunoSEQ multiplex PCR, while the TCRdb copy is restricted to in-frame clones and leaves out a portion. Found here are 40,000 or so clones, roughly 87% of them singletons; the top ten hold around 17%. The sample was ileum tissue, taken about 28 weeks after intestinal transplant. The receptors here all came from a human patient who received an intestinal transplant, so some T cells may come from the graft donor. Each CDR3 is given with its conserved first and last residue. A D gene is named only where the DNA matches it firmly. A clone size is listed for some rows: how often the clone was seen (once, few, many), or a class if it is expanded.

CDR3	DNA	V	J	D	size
CASSNRTGSPLHF	TGCGCCAGCAGCAACCGGACTGGGTCGCCCCTCCACTTT	TRBV5-1	TRBJ1-6	-	-
CASSLQGAVGYTF	TGTGCCAGCAGTTTACAGGGGGCGGTTGGCTACACCTTC	TRBV27	TRBJ1-2	TRBD1	-
CASRLGRQGAAHYGYTF	TGTGCCAGCAGATTGGGGAGACAGGGGGCGGCTCACTATGGCTACACCTTC	TRBV5-4	TRBJ1-2	TRBD1	-
CASSSGIGNNQPQHF	TGTGCCAGCAGTTCAGGGATAGGTAACAATCAGCCCCAGCATTTT	TRBV27	TRBJ1-5	-	-
CASTSHTGELFF	TGTGCCAGTACTAGCCACACCGGGGAGCTGTTTTTT	TRBV28	TRBJ2-2	-	few
CASGAGGYSNQPQHF	TGTGCCAGCGGTGCGGGGGGGTATAGCAATCAGCCCCAGCATTTT	TRBV2	TRBJ1-5	-	-
CASSERRGPWEQYF	TGTGCCAGCAGTGAACGCAGGGGGCCATGGGAGCAGTACTTC	TRBV2	TRBJ2-7	TRBD1	-
CASSLALYGEQFF	TGTGCCAGCAGCTTAGCGCTGTACGGTGAGCAGTTCTTC	TRBV7-6	TRBJ2-1	-	-
CASSLSVYNEQFF	TGTGCCAGCAGCTTATCAGTATACAATGAGCAGTTCTTC	TRBV11-3	TRBJ2-1	-	-
CASSRGTASNQPQHF	TGTGCCAGCAGCCGCGGGACAGCTAGCAATCAGCCCCAGCATTTT	TRBV7-9	TRBJ1-5	TRBD1	-
CASSSDAGGGTGELFF	TGTGCCAGCAGTTCCGACGCAGGAGGAGGGACCGGGGAGCTGTTTTTT	TRBV28	TRBJ2-2	-	-
CASSESGDWEQYF	TGCGCCAGCAGTGAGTCGGGGGACTGGGAGCAGTACTTC	TRBV10-2	TRBJ2-7	-	-
CAISESRQGNEKLFF	TGTGCCATCAGTGAGTCGAGGCAGGGCAATGAAAAACTGTTTTTT	TRBV10-3	TRBJ1-4	-	few
CASRRAGSDSPLHF	TGTGCCAGCAGAAGGGCAGGGAGCGATTCACCCCTCCACTTT	TRBV2	TRBJ1-6	-	few
CASSLRDSLYNEQFF	TGTGCCAGCAGCTTGAGGGACTCACTGTACAATGAGCAGTTCTTC	TRBV5-4	TRBJ2-1	-	-
CASSLDFGELFF	TGTGCCAGCAGCTTAGACTTCGGGGAGCTGTTTTTT	TRBV13	TRBJ2-2	-	-
CASSLGRTNTGELFF	TGTGCCAGCAGTTTAGGCAGAACGAACACCGGGGAGCTGTTTTTT	TRBV27	TRBJ2-2	-	-
CASSRQGGDEQYF	TGCGCCAGCAGTAGACAGGGGGGTGACGAGCAGTACTTC	TRBV10-1	TRBJ2-7	TRBD1	-
CASSYSPIPTEKAFF	TGTGCCAGCAGTTACTCACCTATCCCAACGGAAAAAGCTTTCTTT	TRBV6-5	TRBJ1-1	-	few
CASSSNTGGFSNQPQHF	TGTGCCAGCAGCAGCAACACAGGGGGCTTTAGCAATCAGCCCCAGCATTTT	TRBV5-5	TRBJ1-5	TRBD1	-
CASSPLASGPSKNIQYF	TGTGCCAGCAGCCCCCTTGCTAGCGGACCTTCCAAAAACATTCAGTACTTC	TRBV5-6	TRBJ2-4	TRBD2	-
CASSLAGPLQETQYF	TGTGCCAGCAGCTTAGCGGGTCCCCTCCAAGAGACCCAGTACTTC	TRBV7-8	TRBJ2-5	-	-
CASRQQGTNQPQHF	TGTGCCAGTAGACAACAGGGGACGAATCAGCCCCAGCATTTT	TRBV19	TRBJ1-5	TRBD1	-
CASSFSGNTEAFF	TGTGCCAGCAGTTTTTCAGGGAACACTGAAGCTTTCTTT	TRBV27	TRBJ1-1	-	-
CASSSGADTQYF	TGTGCCAGCAGTTCAGGCGCAGATACGCAGTATTTT	TRBV6-5	TRBJ2-3	-	once
CASSSSGGVDTQYF	TGCGCCAGCAGCTCGTCAGGGGGCGTAGATACGCAGTATTTT	TRBV5-1	TRBJ2-3	TRBD1	-
CASSADRGRNSPLHF	TGTGCCAGCAGCGCGGACAGGGGACGTAATTCACCCCTCCACTTT	TRBV25-1	TRBJ1-6	TRBD1	-
CASSLDRDPYEQYF	TGTGCCAGCAGCCTTGACAGGGATCCCTACGAGCAGTACTTC	TRBV5-6	TRBJ2-7	TRBD1	-
CASSFGGRAGELFF	TGTGCCAGCAGTTTTGGCGGGAGGGCCGGGGAGCTGTTTTTT	TRBV28	TRBJ2-2	TRBD2	-
CASSQRDNDYGYTF	TGCGCCAGCAGCCAAAGGGACAACGACTATGGCTACACCTTC	TRBV4-1	TRBJ1-2	-	-